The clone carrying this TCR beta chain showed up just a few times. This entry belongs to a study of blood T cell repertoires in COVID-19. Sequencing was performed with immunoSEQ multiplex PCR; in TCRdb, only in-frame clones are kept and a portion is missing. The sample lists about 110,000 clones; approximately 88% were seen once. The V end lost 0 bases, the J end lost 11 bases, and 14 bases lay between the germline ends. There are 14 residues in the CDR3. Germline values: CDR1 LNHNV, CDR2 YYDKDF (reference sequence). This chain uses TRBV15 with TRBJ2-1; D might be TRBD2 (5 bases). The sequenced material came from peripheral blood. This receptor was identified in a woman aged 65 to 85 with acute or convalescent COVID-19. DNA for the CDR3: TGTGCCACCAGCAGAGAGATAGCGAGGCCCCAGCAGTTCTTC. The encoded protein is CATSREIARPQQFF.